The 24 T cell receptor beta chains below all came from one sample that was sequenced in a study of blood T cells in healthy people across ages. Primers used in a second PCR of roughly 6 to 11 cycles were a sample-barcoded 5' primer and a J-beta primer mix. TCRdb reanalysed the 5' RACE reads using MiXCR and keeps one entry per CDR3 protein. The table has some 1.5 million distinct CDR3 sequences, 28% seen once. Sequenced: blood. The receptors were gathered from a woman in her thirties in good health.

The chain carries TRBV24-1 and TRBJ1-2; perhaps TRBD1 as D (5 bases). This CDR3 is 15 amino acids long. Germline CDR1 reads KGHDR; CDR2 reads SFDVKD. V was shortened by 3 bases and J by 1 base, with 11 bases between the two germline ends. CDR3 sequence reads: CATSDRGQFNYGYTF. The DNA for the CDR3 is TGTGCCACCAGTGATCGAGGACAATTTAACTATGGCTACACCTTC.

V and J are TRBV10-3 and TRBJ2-7; TRBD1 matches 12 bases. The germline V gene has CDR1 ENHRY and CDR2 SYGVKD. The CDR3 covers 20 residues. J gave up 2 bases and V 6 bases, and 20 bases lay outside the gene matches. The CDR3 DNA follows: TGTGCCATCAGCCCGGGACAGGGGGCGCTTTGGGGTAATAATGCCTACGAGCAGTACTTC. Translating gives CAISPGQGALWGNNAYEQYF.

The rearrangement joins TRBV5-1 to TRBJ2-1; D unresolved. Germline values: CDR1 SGHRS, CDR2 YFSETQ. The CDR3 extends over 16 amino acids. V lost 0 bases and J lost 2, with 12 bases in between. The CDR3 reads CASSLGSSVTYNEQFF. In nucleotides, the CDR3 is TGCGCCAGCAGCTTGGGTTCGTCAGTCACCTACAATGAGCAGTTCTTC.

This rearrangement joins TRBV7-6 to TRBJ2-5; 10 bases are a match to TRBD2. This CDR3 comprises 16 residues. Germline-derived CDR1 and CDR2 are SGHVS and FNYEAQ. V shed 3 bases and J 5 bases; nucleotides not matched to a gene: 9. In DNA form, the CDR3 reads TGTGCCAGCAGCTTGCGTACGGGAGCGGGGGGGGAGACCCAGTACTTC. Its protein is CASSLRTGAGGETQYF.

With regard to this clonotype: This may be a read error: a much more frequent sequence differs by one nucleotide. The rearrangement uses TRBV5-5 and TRBJ2-5; 7 bases map to TRBD1. The J call may be in error: the DNA end matches TRBJ2-7 better. The germline V gene has CDR1 SGHKS and CDR2 YYEKEE (reference sequence). This CDR3 has 15 residues. Here the CDR3 reads CASRRQTGISYEQYF. In nucleotides, the CDR3 is TGTGCCAGCAGACGTCAGACAGGGATAAGCTACGAGCAGTACTTC.

This clonotype came up many times. The chain recombines TRBV5-1 with TRBJ1-1; possibly TRBD1 for D (5 bases). Germline lookup yields CDR1 SGHRS and CDR2 YFSETQ. V lost 0 bases, J lost 4 bases, and 13 bases lay in between. The CDR3 has 15 amino acids. The CDR3 protein is CASSLAGGVTTEAFF. The CDR3 DNA is TGCGCCAGCAGCTTGGCTGGGGGGGTTACCACTGAAGCTTTCTTT.

This clonotype was detected ten times or more. The chain uses TRBV4-1 and TRBJ2-5; 9 bases map to TRBD1. CDR3 size: 14 residues. V lost 3 bases and J lost 4; bases outside the gene matches: 3. Germline loops: CDR1 MGHRA, CDR2 YSYEKL. In nucleotides, the CDR3 is TGCGCCAGCAGCCAGCAGACAGGGGGAGAGACCCAGTACTTC. Translating it yields CASSQQTGGETQYF.

This clonotype was recorded a few times. The chain recombines TRBV6-6 with TRBJ2-3; D remains ambiguous. Germline V gene data show CDR1 as MNHNY and CDR2 as SVGAGI (reference sequence). Trimming stripped 6 bases from V and 2 bases from J, with 15 bases between. This CDR3 spans 15 amino acids. CDR3 amino acids: CASSRTRPPTDTQYF. DNA for the CDR3: TGTGCCAGCAGCCGGACGCGCCCACCCACAGATACGCAGTATTTT.

This clonotype was seen many times. The genes are TRBV12-3 or TRBV12-4 and TRBJ2-3; D is ambiguous. V was cut by 2 bases and J by 8 bases, with 11 bases left in between. The CDR3 sequence is 13 residues long. The CDR3 reads CASSLIPSGTQYF. In nucleotides, the CDR3 is TGTGCCAGCAGTTTAATCCCCTCCGGTACGCAGTATTTT.

The chain couples TRBV12-3 or TRBV12-4 to TRBJ2-5, with no clear D. This CDR3 is 13 amino acids long. V lost 5 bases and J lost 5, with 12 bases in between. CDR3 loop: CASSPLQSETQYF. The CDR3 bases are TGTGCCAGCAGTCCCCTTCAGTCCGAGACCCAGTACTTC.

The chain couples TRBV7-2 to TRBJ2-2; TRBD2 matches at 8 bases. The V and J ends lost 2 bases and 4 bases, in that order; junction bases with no gene match: 3. The CDR3 runs to 15 residues. Germline V gives CDR1 SGHTA, CDR2 FQGNSA. DNA of the CDR3: TGTGCCAGCAGCTTACGGCGGGGGGCCACCGGGGAGCTGTTTTTT. It encodes CASSLRRGATGELFF. The complete variable domain, with remaining parts taken from reference TRBV7-2 and TRBJ2-2, reads GAGVSQSPSNKVTEKGKDVELRCDPISGHTALYWYRQSLGQGLEFLIYFQGNSAPDKSGLPSDRFSAERTGGSVSTLTIQRTQQEDSAVYLCASSLRRGATGELFFGEGSRLTVL.

The rearrangement uses TRBV2 and TRBJ2-5; 12 bases line up with TRBD2. V lost 5 bases to trimming and J lost 2 bases; unmatched junction nucleotides: 12. CDR1 and CDR2 (germline): SNHLY, FYNNEI. The CDR3 covers 18 residues. The CDR3 region is CASSPWGTSGRRQETQYF. CDR3 bases: TGTGCCAGCAGTCCCTGGGGCACTAGCGGGAGGAGGCAAGAGACCCAGTACTTC.

The gene calls are TRBV20-1 and TRBJ1-1, with D perhaps matching TRBD1 (6 bases). Trimming removed 3 bases at V and 4 bases at J, with 9 bases between. CDR3 length: 12 residues. Germline assignment: CDR1 DFQATT and CDR2 SNEGSKA (reference sequence). Here the CDR3 reads CSAREGGTEAFF. The CDR3 DNA reads as TGCAGTGCTAGGGAGGGGGGCACTGAAGCTTTCTTT.

This clonotype was seen ten or more times. The gene calls are TRBV12-3 or TRBV12-4 and TRBJ2-6, with 8 nucleotides matching TRBD1. The V segment lost 5 bases and the J segment 3 bases; nucleotides outside the gene matches: 6. The CDR3 sequence is 16 residues long. CDR3 amino acids: CASSPGTGGGANVLTF. In DNA, the CDR3 is TGTGCCAGCAGTCCAGGGACAGGCGGTGGGGCCAACGTCCTGACTTTC.

The gene calls are TRBV29-1 and TRBJ2-5; D tentatively reads TRBD1 or TRBD2 (5 bases each). The CDR3 has 11 amino acids. CDR1 is SQVTM and CDR2 is ANQGSEA in the germline V gene. CDR3 DNA: TGCAACGTGGGACGGCAAGAGACCCAGTACTTC. This gives the protein CNVGRQETQYF.

This clonotype came up many times. The chain combines TRBV15 with TRBJ2-5; D not resolved. V lost 0 bases to trimming and J lost 11 bases, with 16 bases between them. In germline, CDR1 is LNHNV, CDR2 YYDKDF (reference sequence). The CDR3 is 14 amino acids. As DNA, the CDR3 is TGTGCCACCAGCAGAGATCTCGGGCCCCAGGAGCAGTACTTC. The encoded protein is CATSRDLGPQEQYF.

The chain has TRBV28 and TRBJ2-1; D remains ambiguous. V was trimmed by 7 bases and J by 6 bases, leaving 13 bases between them. CDR3 length equals 13 residues. The germline gives CDR1 MDHEN, CDR2 SYDVKM. CDR3 sequence: CASTPPPGNEQFF. DNA for the CDR3: TGTGCCAGCACGCCCCCCCCGGGCAATGAGCAGTTCTTC. Combining the CDR3 with reference TRBV28 and TRBJ2-1 gives the whole variable domain DVKVTQSSRYLVKRTGEKVFLECVQDMDHENMFWYRQDPGLGLRLIYFSYDVKMKEKGDIPEGYSVSREKKERFSLILESASTNQTSMYLCASTPPPGNEQFFGPGTRLTVL.

This clonotype was recorded a few times. V usage is TRBV19 and J usage is TRBJ2-7, with 7 positions matching TRBD2. Germline values: CDR1 LNHDA, CDR2 SQIVND (reference sequence). Germline trimming cut 6 bases from V and 2 bases from J; bases unmatched to any gene: 4. The length of the CDR3 is 13 residues. The CDR3 sequence is CASRPAGTYEQYF. The CDR3 DNA follows: TGTGCCAGTAGGCCAGCGGGGACCTACGAGCAGTACTTC.

This clonotype occurred a few times. This could be a read error, since a much larger clone is one nucleotide away. J is TRBJ2-5 and V is TRBV6-1, with TRBD1 identical over 9 bases. V dropped 6 bases and J dropped 5; count of bases not matched to a gene: 7. CDR1 and CDR2 (germline): MNHNS, SASEGT. CDR3 length: 14 amino acids. CDR3 sequence: CASRATGGWETQYF. Written as DNA, the CDR3 is TGTGCCAGCAGGGCGACAGGGGGGTGGGAGACCCAGTACTTC.

The CDR3, as DNA: TGTGCCAGCAATAGCGGGAGAGTCCACAATGAGCAGTACTTC. It codes for CASNSGRVHNEQYF. The chain uses TRBV6-2 or TRBV6-3 and TRBJ2-4; 9 nucleotides match TRBD2. The length of the CDR3 is 14 residues. The junction had 14 bases not matched to a gene; V was cut back by 7 bases and J by 13 bases. Germline lookup yields CDR1 MNHEY and CDR2 SVGEGT.

Turning to this clonotype: Being one base from a much bigger clone, this may be a read error. V is TRBV20-1 and J is TRBJ2-1, with 7 bases lining up with TRBD2. The V and J ends lost 8 bases and 2 bases, in that order; junction bases with no gene match: 15. This CDR3 region has 16 residues. Germline assignment: CDR1 DFQATT and CDR2 SNEGSKA (reference sequence). This CDR3 reads CSTPRGVATTYNEQFF. The CDR3 DNA follows: TGCAGTACTCCTCGGGGGGTGGCAACCACCTACAATGAGCAGTTCTTC.

Note on this clonotype: A read error may be the cause here, since a much bigger clone is one base away. The chain recombines TRBV6-6 with TRBJ2-1; either TRBD1 or TRBD2 may fit D (6 bases each). The germline V and J ends were trimmed by 4 bases and 6 bases, with 16 bases remaining between them. The V gene's germline CDR1 is MNHNY and CDR2 SVGAGI (reference sequence). This CDR3 contains 15 residues. As DNA, the CDR3 is TGTGCCAGCAGTTCCCGGGGGCCGGTCCCCAATGAGCAGTTCTTC. It translates to CASSSRGPVPNEQFF.

The chain uses TRBV5-1 and TRBJ2-5; 7 nucleotides line up with TRBD2. This CDR3 has 15 amino acids. V lost 4 bases, J lost 5 bases, and 11 bases stayed unmatched. The germline V gene has CDR1 SGHRS and CDR2 YFSETQ. CDR3 DNA: TGCGCCAGCAGCCTTGATGTCGGGGGAGGGGAGACCCAGTACTTC. Translated: CASSLDVGGGETQYF.

V and J are TRBV5-1 and TRBJ1-1, with D uncertain. The germline gives CDR1 SGHRS, CDR2 YFSETQ. The CDR3 has 13 residues. V was shortened by 4 bases and J by 3 bases, with 10 bases between the two germline ends. The CDR3, as DNA: TGCGCCAGCAGCGCCGTTGTGGACACTGAAGCTTTCTTT. It translates to CASSAVVDTEAFF.